The 23 T cell receptor beta chains below all came from one sample that was sequenced in a study of blood T cell repertoires in COVID-19. Repertoires were generated with immunoSEQ multiplex PCR, while TCRdb's copy carries only in-frame clones and drops some. This sample yields 200,000 to 300,000 clones, of which more than 70% are seen a single time; 2.5% belongs to the top ten. The specimen was PBMCs or T cells enriched from blood (not recorded which). These receptors were taken from a woman in her thirties or forties with acute COVID-19.

The rearrangement uses TRBV5-6 and TRBJ2-6, with 10 bases lining up with TRBD1. CDR3 length: 19 residues. Per the germline V gene, CDR1 is SGHDT and CDR2 is YYEEEE. Germline trimming cut 6 bases from V and 1 base from J; bases unmatched to any gene: 13. The DNA of the CDR3 is TGTGCCAGCACTGGGGACAGGGGTACCCATCGGTCTGGGGCCAACGTCCTGACTTTC. Its translation: CASTGDRGTHRSGANVLTF. Full variable domain (remainder filled in from reference TRBV5-6 and TRBJ2-6): DAGVTQSPTHLIKTRGQQVTLRCSPKSGHDTVSWYQQALGQGPQFIFQYYEEEERQRGNFPDRFSGHQFPNYSSELNVNALLLGDSALYLCASTGDRGTHRSGANVLTFGAGSRLTVL.

This chain uses TRBV6-1 with TRBJ2-7; maybe TRBD2 (5 bases). The germline gives CDR1 MNHNS, CDR2 SASEGT. The CDR3 has 15 residues. Trimming removed 3 bases at V and 1 base at J, with 13 bases between. The CDR3 loop reads CASSDMVSGSYEQYV. CDR3 in DNA: TGTGCCAGCAGTGATATGGTGAGCGGATCCTACGAGCAGTACGTC.

The DNA of the CDR3 is TGTGCCAGCGGCCAGGGGGCCTATGGCTACACCTTC. Residues: CASGQGAYGYTF. This sequence joins TRBV6-5 and TRBJ1-2, with TRBD1 identical over 8 bases. The CDR3 sequence is 12 residues long. From germline, CDR1 is MNHEY and CDR2 SVGAGI. The V and J ends lost 8 bases and 4 bases, in that order; junction bases with no gene match: 3.

The chain links TRBV29-1 to TRBJ1-5; TRBD1 matches at 7 bases. V shed 4 bases and J 3 bases; nucleotides not matched to a gene: 6. Germline V gene data show CDR1 as SQVTM and CDR2 as ANQGSEA. The CDR3 has 14 residues. The CDR3 sequence: CSVGPGQPNQPQHF. The DNA for the CDR3 is TGCAGCGTTGGACCGGGACAGCCCAATCAGCCCCAGCATTTT. Full variable domain (remainder filled in from reference TRBV29-1 and TRBJ1-5): SAVISQKPSRDICQRGTSLTIQCQVDSQVTMMFWYRQQPGQSLTLIATANQGSEATYESGFVIDKFPISRPNLTFSTLTVSNMSPEDSSIYLCSVGPGQPNQPQHFGDGTRLSIL.

This rearrangement joins TRBV5-1 to TRBJ1-2; TRBD1 aligns across 7 bases. The CDR3 extends over 13 amino acids. V lost 4 bases and J lost 7; bases outside the gene matches: 7. Per the germline V gene, CDR1 is SGHRS and CDR2 is YFSETQ. The CDR3 bases are TGCGCCAGCAGCCAAGGGGGCGCCGGTGGCTACACCTTC. Protein sequence: CASSQGGAGGYTF.

This clone has only one observation. The rearrangement uses TRBV5-1 and TRBJ1-1, with TRBD1 as a possible D gene (5 bases). With 2 bases removed from V and 1 base from J, the gap between germline ends came to 9 bases. The CDR3 has 14 amino acids. Germline V lookup: CDR1 SGHRS, CDR2 YFSETQ. This CDR3 is CASSFDRGNTEAFF. The DNA of the CDR3 is TGCGCCAGCAGCTTTGACAGAGGGAACACTGAAGCTTTCTTT.

The chain recombines TRBV9 with TRBJ1-5; D unclear. Trimming shortened V by 0 bases and J by 6 bases, and 10 bases separated the two germline ends. CDR1 SGDLS and CDR2 YYNGEE come from the germline V gene. This CDR3 contains 14 residues. The CDR3 here is CASSVAGSGQPQHF. CDR3 in DNA: TGTGCCAGCAGCGTAGCGGGGTCGGGTCAGCCCCAGCATTTT. Using reference TRBV9 and TRBJ1-5 for the parts outside the CDR3, the full variable domain is DSGVTQTPKHLITATGQRVTLRCSPRSGDLSVYWYQQSLDQGLQFLIQYYNGEERAKGNILERFSAQQFPDLHSELNLSSLELGDSALYFCASSVAGSGQPQHFGDGTRLSIL.

This clone has just one count. This chain connects TRBV3-1 (or the pseudogene TRBV3-2) to TRBJ1-3, with D uncertain. Germline V gene data show CDR1 as LGHDT and CDR2 as YNNKEL (reference sequence). The germline V and J ends were trimmed by 3 bases and 8 bases, with 8 bases remaining between them. The CDR3 contains 12 residues. For the CDR3, the DNA is TGTGCCAGCAGCCACCTCGGGGACACCATATATTTT. Its protein is CASSHLGDTIYF.

This clone was seen only once. This chain uses TRBV29-1 with TRBJ2-7; the match to TRBD1 covers 7 bases. The CDR3 totals 13 residues. V dropped 4 bases and J dropped 3; count of bases not matched to a gene: 6. Per the germline V gene, CDR1 is SQVTM and CDR2 is ANQGSEA. The CDR3 loop reads CSVVTGTLYEQYV. DNA of the CDR3: TGCAGCGTTGTGACAGGGACCCTCTACGAGCAGTACGTC.

The CDR3 spells CASSSPGQGAYGYTF. The DNA of the CDR3 is TGTGCCAGCAGTTCCCCCGGACAGGGGGCGTATGGCTACACCTTC. The rearrangement joins TRBV27 to TRBJ1-2, with TRBD1 identical over 11 bases. Trimming removed 4 bases from V and 5 bases from J; junction bases left unmatched: 6. This CDR3 contains 15 residues. The germline gives CDR1 MNHEY, CDR2 SMNVEV (reference sequence).

This clone was counted between two and nine times. The chain recombines TRBV10-2 with TRBJ2-1, with TRBD1 as a possible D gene (7 bases). CDR1 WSHSY and CDR2 SAAADI come from the germline V gene. The V and J ends lost 6 bases and 3 bases respectively, with 15 bases between them. The CDR3 sequence is 15 residues long. Here the CDR3 DNA reads TGCGCCAGCAGGCTAGGGACAGCGGGCTACAATGAGCAGTTCTTC. It translates to CASRLGTAGYNEQFF.

This chain connects TRBV30 to TRBJ2-2; the D gene is possibly TRBD2 (5 bases). The CDR3 runs to 14 residues. Trimming cost V 3 bases and J 4 bases, with 12 bases left between them. Germline V CDR1 and CDR2: GTSNPN, SVGIG (reference sequence). CDR3 bases: TGTGCCTGGAGACTAAGGCGGGCCACCGGGGAGCTGTTTTTT. This encodes CAWRLRRATGELFF.

This clone came up a few times. V usage is TRBV5-1 and J usage is TRBJ1-1, with no clear D. This CDR3 spans 14 amino acids. Germline-derived CDR1 and CDR2 are SGHRS and YFSETQ. V was trimmed by 1 base and J by 4 bases, leaving 11 bases between them. The CDR3 nucleotides read TGCGCCAGCAGCTTGATAAGGGAGAGCACTGAAGCTTTCTTT. Amino acid sequence: CASSLIRESTEAFF.

This clone came up once. The rearrangement links TRBV2 to TRBJ1-5; D unresolved. The CDR3 length is 13 residues. V gave up 8 bases and J gave up 4 bases, with 12 bases separating them. Germline values: CDR1 SNHLY, CDR2 FYNNEI. CDR3 in DNA: TGTGCCAGCGGTGGCAGGCCAAATCAGCCCCAGCATTTT. Translated, it gives CASGGRPNQPQHF.

This sequence joins TRBV2 and TRBJ2-1; TRBD2 matches at 10 bases. Unmatched junction bases numbered 9, after V lost 2 bases and J lost 8 bases. CDR1 is SNHLY and CDR2 is FYNNEI in the germline V gene. The CDR3 is 16 residues long. CDR3 sequence (DNA): TGTGCCAGCAGTGAAAAGCGGGGGGGCAAATTAGATGAGCAGTTCTTC. Amino acids: CASSEKRGGKLDEQFF. The full variable domain, rest sourced from reference TRBV2 and TRBJ2-1, is EPEVTQTPSHQVTQMGQEVILRCVPISNHLYFYWYRQILGQKVEFLVSFYNNEISEKSEIFDDQFSVERPDGSNFTLKIRSTKLEDSAMYFCASSEKRGGKLDEQFFGPGTRLTVL.

CDR3 nucleotides: TGTGCCAGCAGCTTGGGACTGAACACCGGGGAGCTGTTTTTT. Its translation is CASSLGLNTGELFF. The gene calls are TRBV6-2 or TRBV6-3 and TRBJ2-2; D is possibly TRBD2 (6 bases). Trimming shortened V by 6 bases and J by 1 base, and 9 bases separated the two germline ends. The CDR3 is 14 residues long. The V gene's germline CDR1 is MNHEY and CDR2 SVGEGT.

This sequence joins TRBV30 and TRBJ1-3; D ambiguous. The CDR3 extends over 14 amino acids. Germline V gene sequence: CDR1 GTSNPN, CDR2 SVGIG (reference sequence). V lost 7 bases and J 0 bases, leaving 13 bases between the germline ends. DNA for the CDR3: TGTGCCTTCGAAAGAGCGGGCTCTGGAAACACCATATATTTT. Protein product: CAFERAGSGNTIYF.

The rearrangement links TRBV4-3 to TRBJ2-3; D may be TRBD2 (6 bases). The germline gives CDR1 LGHNA, CDR2 YSLEER. CDR3 length: 17 residues. V lost 0 bases to trimming and J lost 5 bases, with 18 bases between them. For the CDR3, the DNA is TGCGCCAGCAGCCAAGAACCGGGACTGGGAGGAGGAGATACGCAGTATTTT. Residues: CASSQEPGLGGGDTQYF.

This chain joins TRBV2 and TRBJ1-2, with 10 bases that match TRBD1. The CDR3 contains 14 residues. Germline CDR1 and CDR2: SNHLY and FYNNEI. Trimming removed 6 bases from V and 3 bases from J; junction bases left unmatched: 4. The CDR3 DNA reads TGTGCCAGCAGAGCGGGACAGGGGTACTATGGCTACACCTTC. It codes for CASRAGQGYYGYTF.

The chain couples TRBV19 to TRBJ2-2; D is undetermined. The length of the CDR3 is 15 residues. Germline-derived CDR1 and CDR2 are LNHDA and SQIVND (reference sequence). V was shortened by 4 bases and J by 3 bases, with 12 bases between the two germline ends. In nucleotides, the CDR3 is TGTGCCAGTAGTACACGGGTTTCGGACACCGGGGAGCTGTTTTTT. This encodes CASSTRVSDTGELFF.

The genes are TRBV3-1 (or the pseudogene TRBV3-2) and TRBJ2-2, with D possibly being TRBD1 (6 bases). Germline loops: CDR1 LGHDT, CDR2 YNNKEL (reference sequence). V dropped 2 bases and J dropped 6 bases, with 19 bases sitting between them. The CDR3 sequence is 17 residues long. Here the CDR3 reads CASSQNPRQVRSGELFF. The CDR3 coding sequence is TGTGCCAGCAGCCAAAACCCACGACAGGTGCGATCCGGGGAGCTGTTTTTT.

This rearrangement joins TRBV11-2 to TRBJ2-5, with D possibly matching TRBD2 (6 bases). With 5 bases removed from V and 7 bases from J, the gap between germline ends came to 17 bases. CDR1 and CDR2 from the germline V gene are SGHAT and FQNNGV. The CDR3 extends over 14 amino acids. CDR3 sequence: CASSQSGGYGTQYF. For the CDR3, the DNA is TGTGCCAGCAGCCAAAGTGGAGGGTATGGGACCCAGTACTTC.

The rearrangement links TRBV28 to TRBJ1-2; D possibly corresponds to TRBD1 (6 bases). CDR3 length: 13 residues. In germline, CDR1 is MDHEN, CDR2 SYDVKM. Trimming stripped 3 bases from V and 8 bases from J, with 13 bases between. Here the CDR3 reads CASSFGGQGGYTF. DNA for the CDR3: TGTGCCAGCAGTTTCGGGGGGCAAGGGGGCTACACCTTC.